The 32 T cell receptor beta chains below come from one sample, sequenced in a study of T cell repertoires in cytomegalovirus infection. MiXCR was run by TCRdb on the reads, yielding one entry per CDR3 protein. The sample includes some 220,000 distinct CDR3 sequences, roughly 6.5% of them seen just once. Input material: PBMCs. These receptor sequences come from a human donor in good health (CMV status not recorded). Some clones in this sample may be carry-over from other donors' samples.

This clonotype was detected ten times or more. The rearrangement links TRBV19 to TRBJ2-5; tentatively, D is TRBD1 (6 bases). Germline V gene lookup returns CDR1 LNHDA and CDR2 SQIVND (reference sequence). The CDR3 extends over 15 amino acids. V lost 3 bases, J lost 4 bases, and 15 bases lay in between. DNA for the CDR3: TGTGCCAGTAGTATTAGAATGGGGGCGAGAGAGACCCAGTACTTC. Translating gives CASSIRMGARETQYF.

This clonotype occurred many times. This sequence joins TRBV4-1 and TRBJ1-5; D is ambiguous. Trimming took 3 bases from V and 4 from J, leaving 16 bases between them. The germline gives CDR1 MGHRA, CDR2 YSYEKL. CDR3 length equals 16 residues. The CDR3 loop reads CASSQGSDAGNQPQHF. The CDR3 DNA reads TGCGCCAGCAGCCAGGGATCGGACGCTGGTAATCAGCCCCAGCATTTT.

This clonotype was detected ten times or more. The chain recombines TRBV6-1 with TRBJ1-5, with 7 bases matching TRBD1. CDR1 and CDR2 (germline): MNHNS, SASEGT. Unmatched junction bases numbered 10, after V lost 6 bases and J lost 5 bases. The CDR3 totals 15 residues. DNA of the CDR3: TGTGCCAGCAGCCTCGAACAGGGGCTACATCAGCCCCAGCATTTT. It translates to CASSLEQGLHQPQHF.

The V call is TRBV29-1, the J call TRBJ2-7; 9 bases are a match to TRBD1. This CDR3 region has 13 residues. Losses at the gene ends were 5 bases for V and 2 bases for J; bases not matched to a gene: 4. Germline V gene data show CDR1 as SQVTM and CDR2 as ANQGSEA. The CDR3 protein is CSVKDRGPYEQYF. The CDR3 bases are TGCAGCGTTAAGGACAGGGGACCCTACGAGCAGTACTTC.

This clonotype has ten or more counts. This sequence joins TRBV12-3 or TRBV12-4 and TRBJ1-1; 7 bases line up with TRBD1. The length of the CDR3 is 12 residues. V gave up 6 bases and J gave up 7 bases; unmatched junction bases: 5. The CDR3 region has the DNA TGTGCCAGCAGAACCTACAGGGGTGAAGCTTTCTTT. Translation gives CASRTYRGEAFF.

This clonotype has at least ten counts. The chain combines TRBV14 with TRBJ2-3, with TRBD1 identical over 7 bases. From germline, CDR1 is SGHDN and CDR2 FVKESK. V lost 1 base and J lost 1; bases outside the gene matches: 5. The CDR3 is 16 amino acids. CDR3 region: CASSQARGLGTDTQYF. The CDR3 region has the DNA TGTGCCAGCAGCCAAGCGAGGGGGCTAGGCACAGATACGCAGTATTTT.

Ten or more counts support this clonotype. The chain joins TRBV6-1 to TRBJ1-5; 7 nucleotides align to TRBD1. This CDR3 has 16 amino acids. Germline V gene data show CDR1 as MNHNS and CDR2 as SASEGT. J gave up 1 base and V 6 bases, and 9 bases lay outside the gene matches. In DNA form, the CDR3 reads TGTGCCAGCAGAAGGTACATGGACAGGAGCAATCAGCCCCAGCATTTT. This codes for CASRRYMDRSNQPQHF.

This clonotype was counted ten times or more. The V gene is TRBV6-2 or TRBV6-3, the J gene TRBJ2-7; D unclear. The V end was cut by 0 bases, the J end by 6 bases, with 9 bases between. The CDR3 has 13 residues. Germline V gene sequence: CDR1 MNHEY, CDR2 SVGEGT. The CDR3 nucleotides read TGTGCCAGCAGTTACTCGCAACACGGCGAGCAGTACTTC. Amino acids: CASSYSQHGEQYF.

This clonotype was recorded at least ten times. V is TRBV7-2 and J is TRBJ2-2; possible D gene TRBD1, 5 bases. The CDR3 loop spans 13 amino acids. From germline, CDR1 is SGHTA and CDR2 FQGNSA. Between the trimmed V and J ends, which lost 5 bases and 6 bases, there was a span of 10 bases. The CDR3 coding sequence is TGTGCCAGCAGCCTTTACAGGTCCGGGGAGCTGTTTTTT. This codes for CASSLYRSGELFF.

This clonotype was counted at least ten times. The V and J genes are TRBV27 and TRBJ2-3, with TRBD1 as a possible D gene (6 bases). V lost 7 bases, J lost 0 bases, and 14 bases lay in between. The CDR3 is 15 amino acids. CDR1 is MNHEY and CDR2 is SMNVEV in the germline V gene (reference sequence). The CDR3 region is CASILRTESTDTQYF. The CDR3 DNA reads TGTGCCAGCATTCTCAGGACAGAGAGCACAGATACGCAGTATTTT.

This chain joins TRBV11-3 and TRBJ2-7; D remains unclear. This CDR3 region has 13 residues. V was shortened by 5 bases and J by 6 bases, with 14 bases between the two germline ends. Germline V gives CDR1 SGHNT, CDR2 YENEEA. The CDR3 coding sequence is TGTGCCAGCAGCGCGGACGAAGGCCTCGAGCAGTACTTC. Translated: CASSADEGLEQYF.

This clonotype has a count of ten or more. The chain carries TRBV28 and TRBJ1-3; D is unresolved. The ends were cut back, 1 base at V and 0 bases at J, with 7 bases in the middle. The CDR3 runs to 15 residues. Per the germline V gene, CDR1 is MDHEN and CDR2 is SYDVKM. CDR3 in amino acids: CASSLSAYSGNTIYF. CDR3 nucleotide sequence: TGTGCCAGCAGTTTATCAGCCTACTCTGGAAACACCATATATTTT.

A note on this clonotype: A read error may explain this, as a much larger clone is one base away. V gene TRBV29-1 combines with J gene TRBJ2-3; unclear D gene. In germline, CDR1 is SQVTM, CDR2 ANQGSEA. The CDR3 spans 14 residues. The CDR3 region is CSVEASVYTDTRYF. In nucleotides, the CDR3 is TGCAGCGTTGAAGCCTCGGTCTACACAGATACGCGGTATTTT.

Here the CDR3 reads CSASLVRGQDTDTQYF. In DNA form, the CDR3 reads TGCAGTGCTAGTTTGGTGCGGGGGCAGGACACAGATACGCAGTATTTT. V usage is TRBV20-1 and J usage is TRBJ2-3; D possibly corresponds to TRBD2 (7 bases). Germline CDR1 DFQATT, CDR2 SNEGSKA (reference sequence). V shed 3 bases and J shed 2 bases, with 18 bases lying between them. The CDR3 has 16 residues.

This clonotype was recorded at least ten times. The gene calls are TRBV20-1 and TRBJ1-2, with TRBD1 as a possible D gene (5 bases). The germline V and J ends were trimmed by 2 bases and 4 bases, with 23 bases remaining between them. The germline V gene encodes CDR1 DFQATT and CDR2 SNEGSKA (reference sequence). This CDR3 is built from 17 residues. The CDR3 here is CSARTRARGAPSYGYTF. Written as DNA, the CDR3 is TGCAGTGCTAGAACGAGGGCTCGCGGGGCACCCAGCTATGGCTACACCTTC.

This sequence joins TRBV6-2 or TRBV6-3 and TRBJ2-2; possible D gene TRBD1, 6 bases. The CDR3 length is 15 residues. From germline, CDR1 is MNHEY and CDR2 SVGEGT. V lost 7 bases, J lost 2 bases, and 14 bases lay in between. The CDR3 region has the DNA TGTGCCAGCAAGTCGGCAGGGGTTAACACCGGGGAGCTGTTTTTT. Translating gives CASKSAGVNTGELFF.

This clonotype was recorded many times. V usage is TRBV20-1 and J usage is TRBJ2-1, with 9 bases fitting TRBD2. Per the germline V gene, CDR1 is DFQATT and CDR2 is SNEGSKA (reference sequence). The junction had 3 bases not matched to a gene; V was cut back by 1 base and J by 2 bases. This CDR3 has 15 amino acids. The CDR3 protein is CSARASSGAYNEQFF. For the CDR3, the DNA is TGCAGTGCTAGAGCCTCTAGCGGGGCCTACAATGAGCAGTTCTTC.

This clonotype was found many times. The rearrangement uses TRBV7-2 and TRBJ1-5; a weak D match, TRBD1 (5 bases). The germline V gene encodes CDR1 SGHTA and CDR2 FQGNSA. The ends were cut back, 1 base at V and 6 bases at J, with 10 bases in the middle. The CDR3 sequence is 14 residues long. CDR3 loop: CASSLVGVRQPQHF. CDR3 DNA sequence: TGTGCCAGCAGCTTAGTAGGGGTTCGTCAGCCCCAGCATTTT.

This clonotype has just a few counts. The chain carries TRBV20-1 and TRBJ1-2; TRBD1 agrees at 7 bases. The germline V gene encodes CDR1 DFQATT and CDR2 SNEGSKA (reference sequence). The CDR3 spans 11 residues. The V gene end was trimmed by 5 bases and the J gene end by 8 bases; junction bases not matched to a gene: 5. The CDR3 sequence: CSAVDRAGYTF. CDR3 sequence (DNA): TGCAGTGCTGTAGACAGGGCAGGCTACACCTTC.

This clonotype was found many times. The rearrangement links TRBV18 to TRBJ1-6; 7 bases line up with TRBD1. The CDR3 is made up of 15 amino acids. J was trimmed by 10 bases and V by 0 bases; bases with no gene match: 6. Germline lookup yields CDR1 KGHSH and CDR2 LQKENI. CDR3 bases: TGTGCCAGCTCACCACCGACAGGGACGGGCTCACCCCTCCACTTT. Its translation: CASSPPTGTGSPLHF.

This clonotype was counted many times. V usage is TRBV29-1 and J usage is TRBJ2-5; 12 bases line up with TRBD2. V trimming: 7 bases; J trimming: 5 bases; junction bases outside the gene matches: 8. Germline CDR1 is SQVTM and CDR2 is ANQGSEA. The CDR3 consists of 14 residues. CDR3 in DNA: TGCAGCGCCACTAGCGGGGGGTCCCTTGAGACCCAGTACTTC. Translating gives CSATSGGSLETQYF. Filled out from reference TRBV29-1 and TRBJ2-5, the complete variable domain reads SAVISQKPSRDICQRGTSLTIQCQVDSQVTMMFWYRQQPGQSLTLIATANQGSEATYESGFVIDKFPISRPNLTFSTLTVSNMSPEDSSIYLCSATSGGSLETQYFGPGTRLLVL.

The sample holds many counts of this clonotype. This chain joins TRBV20-1 and TRBJ1-4; D might be TRBD1 (5 bases). V lost 0 bases to trimming and J lost 7 bases, with 12 bases between them. The CDR3 sequence is 14 residues long. Germline CDR1 DFQATT, CDR2 SNEGSKA (reference sequence). The CDR3 spells CSARDLRESEKLFF. CDR3 nucleotides: TGCAGTGCTAGAGATCTCAGGGAGAGTGAAAAACTGTTTTTT.

A word on this clonotype: A much bigger clone sits one base away, suggesting this may be a read error. V and J are TRBV6-2 or TRBV6-3 and TRBJ1-5, with 8 bases matching TRBD1. CDR1 is MNHEY, CDR2 SVGEGT, per germline. CDR3 length equals 14 residues. V lost 2 bases and J lost 6; bases outside the gene matches: 3. The chain's CDR3 is CASSYRQGSQPQHF. The CDR3 nucleotides read TGTGCCAGCAGTTACCGACAGGGGAGTCAGCCCCAGCATTTT.

This clonotype showed up many times. The chain employs TRBV7-9 and TRBJ2-2, with D tentatively TRBD2 (6 bases). CDR3 length: 16 amino acids. V was cut by 6 bases and J by 2 bases, with 16 bases left in between. The V gene's germline CDR1 is SEHNR and CDR2 FQNEAQ (reference sequence). CDR3 bases: TGTGCCAGCAGAGGGCCGGGACTTCTTAACACCGGGGAGCTGTTTTTT. This sequence encodes CASRGPGLLNTGELFF.

There are many counts of this clonotype. This sequence joins TRBV7-2 and TRBJ2-2, with a tentative D call TRBD1 (7 bases). V was cut by 2 bases and J by 6 bases, with 22 bases left in between. This CDR3 contains 18 residues. Germline V gene lookup returns CDR1 SGHTA and CDR2 FQGNSA. The CDR3 DNA sequence: TGTGCCAGCAGCTTAATGTGGAGGGGGCAATCCTACTCCGGGGAGCTGTTTTTT. It translates to CASSLMWRGQSYSGELFF.

This clonotype was detected many times. The chain combines TRBV27 with TRBJ1-1; 7 bases agree with TRBD1. Trimming cost V 6 bases and J 4 bases; bases outside gene matches: 5. Germline loops: CDR1 MNHEY, CDR2 SMNVEV (reference sequence). This CDR3 is 13 amino acids long. DNA for the CDR3: TGTGCCAGCAGGGCAGGGGGGAGCACTGAAGCTTTCTTT. Amino acids: CASRAGGSTEAFF.

The rearrangement uses TRBV6-6 and TRBJ1-1; D remains ambiguous. V shed 5 bases and J shed 5 bases, with 15 bases lying between them. The CDR3 is made up of 14 amino acids. Germline loops: CDR1 MNHNY, CDR2 SVGAGI (reference sequence). The CDR3 is CASSGLAELTEAFF. The CDR3 coding sequence is TGTGCCAGCAGTGGCTTGGCAGAGTTGACTGAAGCTTTCTTT.

The V gene is TRBV6-4, the J gene TRBJ1-2; TRBD1 is a possible D gene (5 bases). V lost 2 bases, J lost 2 bases, and 12 bases lay in between. This CDR3 comprises 15 residues. From germline, CDR1 is MRHNA and CDR2 SNTAGT. CDR3 protein: CASSDVPGPNYGYTF. The CDR3 coding sequence is TGTGCCAGCAGTGACGTCCCAGGGCCAAACTATGGCTACACCTTC.

This clonotype was counted many times. This chain connects TRBV7-2 to TRBJ2-7, with D possibly matching TRBD2 (7 bases). Between the trimmed V and J ends, which lost 0 bases and 7 bases, there was a span of 13 bases. The germline CDR1 and CDR2 sequences are SGHTA and FQGNSA. The CDR3 length is 14 residues. The CDR3 coding sequence is TGTGCCAGCAGCTTAGCGGTACAGGGAGGGGAGCAGTACTTC. This sequence encodes CASSLAVQGGEQYF.

This clonotype has a count of ten or more. V and J are TRBV7-2 and TRBJ1-4; TRBD1 is a possible D gene (6 bases). The V gene lost 4 bases and the J gene lost 2 bases, with 14 bases spanning the gap. Germline assignment: CDR1 SGHTA and CDR2 FQGNSA. The CDR3 is 16 residues long. DNA of the CDR3: TGTGCCAGCAGCTCCACAGGGCCCATGACTAATGAAAAACTGTTTTTT. Residues: CASSSTGPMTNEKLFF.

In its sample, this clonotype was seen many times. The V call is TRBV7-2, the J call TRBJ1-4, with D unresolved. The V gene's germline CDR1 is SGHTA and CDR2 FQGNSA. The CDR3 is made up of 12 amino acids. Trimming left V 8 bases short and J 6 bases short, with 10 bases between. CDR3 region: CASHESDEKLFF. CDR3 in DNA: TGTGCCAGCCATGAGTCTGATGAAAAACTGTTTTTT. Full variable domain (outside the CDR3, taken from reference TRBV7-2 and TRBJ1-4): GAGVSQSPSNKVTEKGKDVELRCDPISGHTALYWYRQSLGQGLEFLIYFQGNSAPDKSGLPSDRFSAERTGGSVSTLTIQRTQQEDSAVYLCASHESDEKLFFGSGTQLSVL.

This clonotype was counted many times. The chain carries TRBV7-6 and TRBJ1-4; D is perhaps TRBD1 (5 bases). V lost 1 base and J lost 5, with 11 bases in between. The length of the CDR3 is 15 residues. CDR1 and CDR2 from the germline V gene are SGHVS and FNYEAQ. CDR3 loop: CASSLVSGYNEKLFF. CDR3 bases: TGTGCCAGCAGCTTAGTTTCAGGGTACAATGAAAAACTGTTTTTT.